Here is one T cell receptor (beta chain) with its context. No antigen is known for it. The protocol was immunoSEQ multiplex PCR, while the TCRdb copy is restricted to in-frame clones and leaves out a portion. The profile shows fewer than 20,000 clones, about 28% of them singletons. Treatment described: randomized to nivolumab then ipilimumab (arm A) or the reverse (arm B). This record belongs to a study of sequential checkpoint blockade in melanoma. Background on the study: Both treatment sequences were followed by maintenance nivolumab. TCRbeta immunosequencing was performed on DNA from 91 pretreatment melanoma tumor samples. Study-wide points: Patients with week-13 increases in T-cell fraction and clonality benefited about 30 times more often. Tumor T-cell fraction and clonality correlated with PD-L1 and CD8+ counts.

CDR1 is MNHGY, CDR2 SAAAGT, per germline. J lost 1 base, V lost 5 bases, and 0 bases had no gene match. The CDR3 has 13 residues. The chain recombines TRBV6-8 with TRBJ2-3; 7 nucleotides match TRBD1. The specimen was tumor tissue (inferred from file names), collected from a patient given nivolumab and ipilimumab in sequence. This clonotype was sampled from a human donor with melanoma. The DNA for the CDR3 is TGTGCCAGCAGTGACAGGGGCACAGATACGCAGTATTTT. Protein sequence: CASSDRGTDTQYF.